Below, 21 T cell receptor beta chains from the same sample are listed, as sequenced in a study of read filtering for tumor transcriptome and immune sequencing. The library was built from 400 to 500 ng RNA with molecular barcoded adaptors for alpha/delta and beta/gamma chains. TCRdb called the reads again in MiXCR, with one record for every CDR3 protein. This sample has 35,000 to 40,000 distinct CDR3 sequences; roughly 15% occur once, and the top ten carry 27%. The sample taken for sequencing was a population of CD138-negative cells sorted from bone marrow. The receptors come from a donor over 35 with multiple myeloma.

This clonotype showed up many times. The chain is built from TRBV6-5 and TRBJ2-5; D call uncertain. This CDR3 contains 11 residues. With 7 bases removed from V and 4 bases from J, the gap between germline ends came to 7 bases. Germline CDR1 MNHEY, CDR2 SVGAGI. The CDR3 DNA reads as TGTGCCAGCATGTTCGGAGAGACCCAGTACTTC. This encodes CASMFGETQYF.

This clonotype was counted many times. The CDR3, as DNA: TGTGCCAGCAGCTTAACCGAAATCGAATACAATGAGCAGTTCTTC. It codes for CASSLTEIEYNEQFF. The genes are TRBV7-9 and TRBJ2-1, with D unresolved. The CDR3 sequence is 15 residues long. V gave up 2 bases and J gave up 4 bases, with 12 bases separating them. Germline CDR1 reads SEHNR; CDR2 reads FQNEAQ (reference sequence).

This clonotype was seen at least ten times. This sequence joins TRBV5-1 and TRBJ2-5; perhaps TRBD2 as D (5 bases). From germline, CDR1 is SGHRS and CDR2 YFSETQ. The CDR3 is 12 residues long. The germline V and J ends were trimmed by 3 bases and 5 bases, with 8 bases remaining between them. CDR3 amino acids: CASSSSQETQYF. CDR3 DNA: TGCGCCAGCAGCTCTAGCCAGGAGACCCAGTACTTC.

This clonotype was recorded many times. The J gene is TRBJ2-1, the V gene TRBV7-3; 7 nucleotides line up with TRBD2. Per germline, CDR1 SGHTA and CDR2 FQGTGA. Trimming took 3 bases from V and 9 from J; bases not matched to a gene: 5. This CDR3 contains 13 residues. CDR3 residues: CASSFGLDSEQFF. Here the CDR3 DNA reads TGTGCCAGCAGCTTCGGACTAGATTCTGAGCAGTTCTTC.

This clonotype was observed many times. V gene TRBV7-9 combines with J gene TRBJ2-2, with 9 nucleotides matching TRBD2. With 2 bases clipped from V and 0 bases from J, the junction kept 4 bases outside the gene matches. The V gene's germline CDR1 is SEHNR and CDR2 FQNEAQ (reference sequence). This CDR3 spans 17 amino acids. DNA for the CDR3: TGTGCCAGCAGCTTACTATGGACTAGCGCGAACACCGGGGAGCTGTTTTTT. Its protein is CASSLLWTSANTGELFF.

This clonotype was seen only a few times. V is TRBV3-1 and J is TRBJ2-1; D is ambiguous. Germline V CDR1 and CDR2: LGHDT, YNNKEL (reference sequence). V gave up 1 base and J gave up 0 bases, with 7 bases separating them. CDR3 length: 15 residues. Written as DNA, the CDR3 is TGTGCCAGCAGCCAAGGGGTAAGCTCCTACAATGAGCAGTTCTTC. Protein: CASSQGVSSYNEQFF.

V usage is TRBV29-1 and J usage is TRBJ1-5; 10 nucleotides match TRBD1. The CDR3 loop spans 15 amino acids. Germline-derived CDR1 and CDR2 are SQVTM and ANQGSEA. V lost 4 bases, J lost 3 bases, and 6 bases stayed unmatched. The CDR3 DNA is TGCAGCGTTGTATTGACAGGGGGCAACAATCAGCCCCAGCATTTT. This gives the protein CSVVLTGGNNQPQHF.

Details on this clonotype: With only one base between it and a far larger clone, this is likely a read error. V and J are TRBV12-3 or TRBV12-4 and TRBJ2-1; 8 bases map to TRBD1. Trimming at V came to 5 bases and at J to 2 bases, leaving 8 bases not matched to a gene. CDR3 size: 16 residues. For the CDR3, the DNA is TGTGCCAGCAGTCCGAGGACAGGGAGCCCCTACAATGAGCAGTTCTTC. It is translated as CASSPRTGSPYNEQFF.

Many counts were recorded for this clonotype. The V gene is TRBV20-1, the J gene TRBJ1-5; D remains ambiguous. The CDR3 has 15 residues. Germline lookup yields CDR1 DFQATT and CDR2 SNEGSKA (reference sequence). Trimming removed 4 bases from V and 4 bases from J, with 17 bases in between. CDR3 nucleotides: TGCAGTGCTATAAATGGACGGTTCACGAATCAGCCCCAGCATTTT. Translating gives CSAINGRFTNQPQHF.

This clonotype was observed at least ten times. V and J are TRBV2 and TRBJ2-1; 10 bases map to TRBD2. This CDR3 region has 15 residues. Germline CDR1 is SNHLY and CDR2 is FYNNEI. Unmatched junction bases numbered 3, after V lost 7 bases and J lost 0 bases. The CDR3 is CASNPSGGSYNEQFF. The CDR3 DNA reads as TGTGCCAGCAACCCTAGCGGGGGCTCCTACAATGAGCAGTTCTTC.

The DNA of the CDR3 is TGTGCCAACCTGATCCCGAATAAAGTAGCGGGAGAGGTTAATGAGCAGTTCTTC. Residues: CANLIPNKVAGEVNEQFF. The V call is TRBV21-1, the J call TRBJ2-1; the listed D gene, TRBD2, was not tested against the DNA. TRBV21-1 is listed as a pseudogene. The CDR3 has 18 amino acids.

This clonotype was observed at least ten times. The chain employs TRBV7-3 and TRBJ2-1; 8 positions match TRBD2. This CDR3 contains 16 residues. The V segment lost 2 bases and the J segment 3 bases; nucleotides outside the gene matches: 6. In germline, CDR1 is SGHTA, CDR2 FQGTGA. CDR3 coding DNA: TGTGCCAGCAGCTTACGATCCGGGGGGGGCTACAATGAGCAGTTCTTC. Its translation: CASSLRSGGGYNEQFF.

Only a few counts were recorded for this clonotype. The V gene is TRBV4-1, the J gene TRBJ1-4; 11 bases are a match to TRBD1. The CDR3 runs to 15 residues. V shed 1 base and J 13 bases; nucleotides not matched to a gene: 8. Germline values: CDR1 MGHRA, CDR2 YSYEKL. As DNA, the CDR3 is TGCGCCAGCAGCCAAGTCGGACAGGGGGCCGGGGGACTGTTTTTT. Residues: CASSQVGQGAGGLFF.

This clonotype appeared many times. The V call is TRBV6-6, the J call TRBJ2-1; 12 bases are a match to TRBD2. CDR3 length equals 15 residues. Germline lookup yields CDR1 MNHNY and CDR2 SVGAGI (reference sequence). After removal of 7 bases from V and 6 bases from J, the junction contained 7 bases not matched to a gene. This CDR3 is CASIETSGSFNEQFF. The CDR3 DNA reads TGTGCCAGCATTGAGACTAGCGGGAGTTTCAATGAGCAGTTCTTC.

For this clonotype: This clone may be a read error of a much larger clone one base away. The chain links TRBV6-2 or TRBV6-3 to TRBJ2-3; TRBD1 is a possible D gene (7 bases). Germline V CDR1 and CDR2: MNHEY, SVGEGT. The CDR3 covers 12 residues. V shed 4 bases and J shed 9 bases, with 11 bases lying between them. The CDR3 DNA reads TGTGCCAGCAGTTGGAGGGGGCCGACGCAGTATTTT. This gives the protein CASSWRGPTQYF.

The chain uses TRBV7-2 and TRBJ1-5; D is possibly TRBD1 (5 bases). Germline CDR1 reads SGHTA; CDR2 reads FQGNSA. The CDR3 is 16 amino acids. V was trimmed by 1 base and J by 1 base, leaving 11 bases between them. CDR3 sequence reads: CASSLVGGRSNQPQHF. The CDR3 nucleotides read TGTGCCAGCAGCTTAGTCGGGGGTAGGAGCAATCAGCCCCAGCATTTT.

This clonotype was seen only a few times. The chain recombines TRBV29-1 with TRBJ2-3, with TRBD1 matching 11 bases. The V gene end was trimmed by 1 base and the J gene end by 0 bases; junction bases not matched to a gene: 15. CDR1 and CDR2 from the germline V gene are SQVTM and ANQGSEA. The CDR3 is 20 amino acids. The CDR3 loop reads CSVEGLSGQGARLSTDTQYF. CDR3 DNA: TGCAGCGTTGAAGGTCTTTCAGGACAGGGGGCCCGTTTGAGCACAGATACGCAGTATTTT.

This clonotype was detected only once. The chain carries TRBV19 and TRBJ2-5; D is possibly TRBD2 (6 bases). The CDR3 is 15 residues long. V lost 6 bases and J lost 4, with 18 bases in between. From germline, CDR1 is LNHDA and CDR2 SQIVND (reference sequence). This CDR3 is CASSRGWGDGETQYF. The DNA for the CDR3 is TGTGCCAGTAGCCGGGGTTGGGGGGATGGAGAGACCCAGTACTTC.

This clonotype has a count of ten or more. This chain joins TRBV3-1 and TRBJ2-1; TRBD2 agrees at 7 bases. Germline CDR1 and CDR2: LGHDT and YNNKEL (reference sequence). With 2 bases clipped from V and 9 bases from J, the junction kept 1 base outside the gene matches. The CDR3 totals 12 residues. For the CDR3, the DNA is TGTGCCAGCAGCCAAACTAGCGTTGAGCAGTTCTTC. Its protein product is CASSQTSVEQFF.

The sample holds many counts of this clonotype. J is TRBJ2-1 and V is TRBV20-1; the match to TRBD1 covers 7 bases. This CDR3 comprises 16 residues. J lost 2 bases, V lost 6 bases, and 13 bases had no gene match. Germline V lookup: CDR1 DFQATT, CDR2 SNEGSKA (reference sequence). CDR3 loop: CSAPNGQDRTYNEQFF. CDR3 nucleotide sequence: TGCAGTGCGCCGAACGGACAGGATCGCACCTACAATGAGCAGTTCTTC.

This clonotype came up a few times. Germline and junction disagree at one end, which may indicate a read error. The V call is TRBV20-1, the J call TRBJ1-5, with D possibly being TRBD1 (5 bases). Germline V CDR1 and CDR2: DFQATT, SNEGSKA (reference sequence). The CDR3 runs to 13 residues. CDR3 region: CSARTVSSQPQHF. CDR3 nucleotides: TGCAGTGCTAGGACAGTTAGCAGTCAGCCCCAGCATTTT.